This T cell receptor (beta chain) is from a study of identical twins. Study-level findings and limits: Within twin pairs, the out-of-frame alpha sequences they shared showed excess low generation probability. In beta out-of-frame sequences, the excess sharing between twins was weaker. High-abundance cord blood beta clonotypes had fewer insertions; memory repertoires showed none.

The CDR3 length is 17 residues. Unmatched junction bases numbered 4, after V lost 1 base and J lost 0 bases. Germline V gives CDR1 SEHNR, CDR2 FQNEAQ (reference sequence). This clonotype was detected only a few times. Antigen: not known. TCRdb ran MiXCR on the 5' RACE reads and lists one entry per CDR3 protein. The sample contains around 960,000 distinct CDR3 sequences, around an eighth of which appear only once. The same data also went into a second study, on yellow fever vaccine responses in identical twins.

The sequenced sample consisted of PBMCs. The chain has TRBV7-9 and TRBJ2-3; 10 bases match TRBD2. This clonotype was obtained from a woman between 18 and 30 years old in good health. As DNA, the CDR3 is TGTGCCAGCAGCTTAGAAAAGACTAGCGGGAGCACAGATACGCAGTATTTT. Translating it yields CASSLEKTSGSTDTQYF.